This note documents a single TCR beta chain sequence. This sample stems from a study of blood T cell repertoires in COVID-19. Across the study: Researchers got acute and convalescent COVID-19 samples from the United States, Italy and Spain. Nucleic acid was either cDNA or gDNA, and it came from T cells, B-cell-depleted T cells, or PBMCs.

In the original analysis: Reference gene primers were amplified, and this amplification served to estimate nucleated cell counts. The data were produced by immunoSEQ multiplex PCR, yet TCRdb's version contains in-frame clones alone and is incomplete. V and J calls and clone size are those listed in that table; D and trimming were worked out from the DNA. The sample has tens of thousands of clones; roughly 85% are singletons. The germline V and J ends were trimmed by 4 bases and 7 bases, with 14 bases remaining between them. The CDR3 loop spans 14 amino acids. Germline V CDR1 and CDR2: MNHEY, SVGAGI. Sequencing was done on a sample of peripheral blood. The sequence came from a human donor with active COVID-19. The donor label of this sample is uncertain. The chain employs TRBV6-5 and TRBJ2-1; no definite D call. The CDR3 coding sequence is TGTGCCAGCAGTTCCCGGGTAGCCCCAAATGAGCAGTTCTTC. Translating it yields CASSSRVAPNEQFF.